These 25 T cell receptor beta chains were all obtained from the same sample, sequenced in a study of cytomegalovirus exposure and HLA in healthy donors. Sequencing used immunoSEQ multiplex PCR; TCRdb keeps in-frame clones, though not all of them. This sample carries some 150,000 clones, just over 90% of them seen once, and the ten largest clones take approximately 0.7%. Sequenced sample: PBMCs. The receptors were sampled from a man younger than 35 in good health and CMV-seronegative.

The chain carries TRBV6-1 and TRBJ1-3; maybe TRBD1 (6 bases). The CDR3 contains 15 residues. CDR1 MNHNS and CDR2 SASEGT come from the germline V gene. Between the trimmed V and J ends, which lost 5 bases and 1 base, there was a span of 12 bases. The CDR3 DNA reads as TGTGCCAGCAGTTCAGGGGTGGATTCTGGAAACACCATATATTTT. It is translated as CASSSGVDSGNTIYF.

The gene calls are TRBV29-1 and TRBJ1-3, with TRBD1 matching over 7 bases. Unmatched junction bases numbered 9, after V lost 1 base and J lost 6 bases. Germline assignment: CDR1 SQVTM and CDR2 ANQGSEA. The CDR3 consists of 15 residues. CDR3 protein: CSVEVLKGAENTIYF. The CDR3 DNA follows: TGCAGCGTTGAAGTCTTGAAGGGGGCCGAAAACACCATATATTTT.

This chain connects TRBV5-6 to TRBJ1-4, with D possibly matching TRBD1 (6 bases). Between the trimmed V and J ends, which lost 0 bases and 6 bases, there was a span of 12 bases. Germline CDR1 is SGHDT and CDR2 is YYEEEE. The CDR3 has 15 amino acids. CDR3 loop: CASSLVAGDHEKLFF. For the CDR3, the DNA is TGTGCCAGCAGCTTGGTCGCAGGGGATCATGAAAAACTGTTTTTT.

The chain combines TRBV6-1 with TRBJ1-5; D gene unclear. This CDR3 spans 13 amino acids. Trimming took 3 bases from V and 5 from J, leaving 8 bases between them. The germline CDR1 and CDR2 sequences are MNHNS and SASEGT. The CDR3 DNA sequence: TGTGCCAGCAGTGACAGTTTCGATCAGCCCCAGCATTTT. Amino acids: CASSDSFDQPQHF.

This chain connects TRBV7-2 to TRBJ2-5; maybe TRBD1 (5 bases). Germline V gene sequence: CDR1 SGHTA, CDR2 FQGNSA. The CDR3 contains 13 residues. Trimming took 5 bases from V and 5 from J, leaving 12 bases between them. The CDR3 spells CASSLGQGETQYF. CDR3 DNA sequence: TGTGCCAGCAGCCTAGGTCAGGGCGAGACCCAGTACTTC.

The V and J genes are TRBV13 and TRBJ2-5; TRBD2 matches 8 bases. Germline V gene data show CDR1 as PRHDT and CDR2 as FYEKMQ (reference sequence). Trimming at V came to 3 bases and at J to 3 bases, leaving 9 bases not matched to a gene. The CDR3 sequence is 16 residues long. The CDR3 coding sequence is TGTGCCAGCAGCTTGAGGACTAGCCGGTACGAAGAGACCCAGTACTTC. Amino acid sequence: CASSLRTSRYEETQYF.

The chain recombines TRBV7-2 with TRBJ1-5; D is perhaps TRBD1 (5 bases). CDR1 is SGHTA and CDR2 is FQGNSA in the germline V gene. V was shortened by 5 bases and J by 2 bases, with 16 bases between the two germline ends. This CDR3 contains 16 residues. CDR3 nucleotides: TGTGCCAGCAGCGTCATTCAGGGTAGGGGCAATCAGCCCCAGCATTTT. This translates into CASSVIQGRGNQPQHF.

The chain joins TRBV6-5 to TRBJ2-5; D not certain. The length of the CDR3 is 15 residues. Germline-derived CDR1 and CDR2 are MNHEY and SVGAGI. The V and J ends lost 0 bases and 7 bases respectively, with 15 bases between them. CDR3 bases: TGTGCCAGCAGTTACTCGTTATCAGGTAGTGGGACCCAGTACTTC. This encodes CASSYSLSGSGTQYF.

The chain is built from TRBV5-6 and TRBJ2-7; the match to TRBD1 covers 8 bases. Germline V lookup: CDR1 SGHDT, CDR2 YYEEEE. CDR3 length equals 14 residues. Unmatched junction bases numbered 9, after V lost 5 bases and J lost 5 bases. The CDR3 reads CASRRGQGRDEQYV. CDR3 DNA: TGTGCCAGCAGAAGAGGACAGGGAAGGGACGAGCAGTACGTC.

The rearrangement links TRBV7-7 to TRBJ2-1, with TRBD2 identical over 9 bases. This CDR3 is built from 16 residues. Trimming at V came to 1 base and at J to 8 bases, leaving 9 bases not matched to a gene. The germline gives CDR1 SSHAT, CDR2 FNYEAQ (reference sequence). In DNA form, the CDR3 reads TGTGCCAGCAGCTTAGGGGGTAGCGGGAGAGGGGATGAGCAGTTCTTC. This codes for CASSLGGSGRGDEQFF.

The V and J genes are TRBV12-5 and TRBJ2-5, with 9 positions matching TRBD2. In germline, CDR1 is LGHNT, CDR2 FRNRAP. There are 16 residues in the CDR3. The V and J ends lost 4 bases and 3 bases, in that order; junction bases with no gene match: 9. The CDR3 region is CASGSLAGDIEETQYF. The CDR3 DNA reads as TGTGCTAGTGGTTCCTTAGCGGGAGATATAGAAGAGACCCAGTACTTC. The full variable domain, completed using reference TRBV12-5 and TRBJ2-5, is DARVTQTPRHKVTEMGQEVTMRCQPILGHNTVFWYRQTMMQGLELLAYFRNRAPLDDSGMPKDRFSAEMPDATLATLKIQPSEPRDSAVYFCASGSLAGDIEETQYFGPGTRLLVL.

This chain joins TRBV6-1 and TRBJ1-1; tentatively, D is TRBD1 (5 bases). The V and J ends lost 2 bases and 1 base respectively, with 11 bases between them. Germline CDR1 is MNHNS and CDR2 is SASEGT. This CDR3 spans 15 amino acids. The CDR3, as DNA: TGTGCCAGCAGTGAATTTGCAGGGCAGAACACTGAAGCTTTCTTT. It is translated as CASSEFAGQNTEAFF.

V is TRBV21-1 and J is TRBJ2-7; no DNA check was done on the table's D call, TRBD1. TRBV21-1 is annotated as a pseudogene. The CDR3 length is 14 residues. CDR3: CASRAQVPHYEQYV. Here the CDR3 DNA reads TGTGCCAGCCGCGCACAGGTACCTCACTACGAGCAGTACGTC.

The J gene is TRBJ2-3, the V gene TRBV15, with a weak D call TRBD1 (5 bases). Germline CDR1 and CDR2: LNHNV and YYDKDF (reference sequence). Trimming removed 5 bases from V and 4 bases from J, with 10 bases in between. The CDR3 length is 13 residues. CDR3 in amino acids: CATSGQGADTQYF. CDR3 bases: TGTGCCACCAGCGGGCAGGGCGCAGATACGCAGTATTTT. Full variable domain (outside the CDR3, taken from reference TRBV15 and TRBJ2-3): DAMVIQNPRYQVTQFGKPVTLSCSQTLNHNVMYWYQQKSSQAPKLLFHYYDKDFNNEADTPDNFQSRRPNTSFCFLDIRSPGLGDTAMYLCATSGQGADTQYFGPGTRLTVL.

The J gene is TRBJ1-2, the V gene TRBV6-1; 8 bases agree with TRBD1. The CDR3 runs 15 residues. The ends lost 0 bases at V and 8 bases at J; junction bases unmatched: 8. The germline CDR1 and CDR2 sequences are MNHNS and SASEGT. CDR3 nucleotide sequence: TGTGCCAGCAGTGAAGCAGGGCAGGGGGCGGGAGGCTACACCTTC. This encodes CASSEAGQGAGGYTF.

The DNA of the CDR3 is TGTGCCATCAGTGAGTGGGAGACTACCGAGCAGTACTTC. This encodes CAISEWETTEQYF. The chain carries TRBV10-3 and TRBJ2-7, with D maybe TRBD2 (5 bases). Trimming took off 1 base at V and 6 bases at J, with 10 bases between the two ends. The CDR3 spans 13 residues. The germline V gene has CDR1 ENHRY and CDR2 SYGVKD.

The gene calls are TRBV5-1 and TRBJ2-1, with 13 nucleotides matching TRBD2. Germline values: CDR1 SGHRS, CDR2 YFSETQ. After removal of 4 bases from V and 1 base from J, the junction contained 5 bases not matched to a gene. The CDR3 is 17 residues long. The CDR3 region has the DNA TGCGCCAGCAGCCCGGGACTAGCGGGATTATCCTACAATGAGCAGTTCTTC. This sequence encodes CASSPGLAGLSYNEQFF.

The chain employs TRBV4-1 and TRBJ2-5, with a possible D match to TRBD1 (5 bases). Trimming took off 1 base at V and 11 bases at J, with 20 bases between the two ends. From germline, CDR1 is MGHRA and CDR2 YSYEKL. This CDR3 region has 15 residues. DNA of the CDR3: TGCGCCAGCAGCCAAGTAGTCGGCAGGGCTGTATCTCAGTACTTC. Translation gives CASSQVVGRAVSQYF.

This clone was observed a handful of times. The V and J genes are TRBV7-8 and TRBJ2-3; the D is unclear. Trimming pared 3 bases from V and 4 bases from J, leaving 8 bases between. The germline CDR1 and CDR2 sequences are SGHVS and FQNEAQ. CDR3 length: 13 amino acids. CDR3 residues: CASSFGEADTQYF. CDR3 nucleotide sequence: TGTGCCAGCAGCTTTGGAGAAGCAGATACGCAGTATTTT.

In DNA, the CDR3 is TGTGCCAGCAGCTTCTCCCAGGGGGCCTACAATGAGCAGTTCTTC. As protein: CASSFSQGAYNEQFF. The gene calls are TRBV7-9 and TRBJ2-1; TRBD1 aligns across 7 bases. The V gene's germline CDR1 is SEHNR and CDR2 FQNEAQ (reference sequence). The CDR3 is 15 residues long. The ends lost 3 bases at V and 2 bases at J; junction bases unmatched: 4.

The V gene is TRBV19, the J gene TRBJ1-5; 9 nucleotides align to TRBD1. With V trimmed by 3 bases and J by 5 bases, 5 bases remained unmatched. Germline CDR1 and CDR2: LNHDA and SQIVND (reference sequence). The CDR3 length is 15 residues. As DNA, the CDR3 is TGTGCCAGTAGTATCCGGACAGGGGAGGATCAGCCCCAGCATTTT. Its translation: CASSIRTGEDQPQHF.

The V gene is TRBV5-1, the J gene TRBJ1-1, with 8 bases matching TRBD1. V shed 4 bases, J shed 4 bases, and the junction held 9 bases outside the gene matches. The CDR3 contains 15 residues. The germline V gene encodes CDR1 SGHRS and CDR2 YFSETQ. The CDR3 sequence is CASSLRTGQVTEAFF. Here the CDR3 DNA reads TGCGCCAGCAGCCTGCGGACAGGGCAGGTCACTGAAGCTTTCTTT.

V and J are TRBV18 and TRBJ2-3, with TRBD2 identical over 7 bases. From germline, CDR1 is KGHSH and CDR2 LQKENI. V gave up 6 bases and J gave up 2 bases; unmatched junction bases: 11. The CDR3 loop spans 16 amino acids. CDR3 nucleotide sequence: TGTGCCAGCTCGCCCTTGGCAGCGGGGCCCACAGATACGCAGTATTTT. This sequence encodes CASSPLAAGPTDTQYF.

The rearrangement links TRBV18 to TRBJ2-7, with TRBD1 matching 11 bases. The ends lost 6 bases at V and 1 base at J; junction bases unmatched: 5. Germline V gene data show CDR1 as KGHSH and CDR2 as LQKENI. This CDR3 contains 15 residues. This chain's CDR3 is CASSPGQGASYEQYV. The CDR3 DNA reads TGTGCCAGCTCCCCAGGACAGGGGGCATCCTACGAGCAGTACGTC.

V and J are TRBV20-1 and TRBJ2-7; a weak D match, TRBD2 (6 bases). The CDR3 contains 11 residues. V lost 4 bases to trimming and J lost 5 bases, with 9 bases between them. Germline values: CDR1 DFQATT, CDR2 SNEGSKA (reference sequence). The CDR3 spells CSATSDDEQYF. In DNA, the CDR3 is TGCAGTGCTACTAGCGACGACGAGCAGTACTTC.